This T cell receptor beta chain was found in a study of read filtering for tumor transcriptome and immune sequencing. Study in general: Patients were about 18 male and 11 to 15 female, mean age 65.9 years, range about 47 to 85.

J was trimmed by 0 bases and V by 6 bases; bases with no gene match: 7. Germline values: CDR1 MDHEN, CDR2 SYDVKM. CDR3 length: 15 amino acids. Study-wide results and caveats: Even smaller IR-seq throughput identified most shared clonotypes.

This clonotype occurred many times. Its antigen is still unknown. From roughly 390 ng of RNA, a library with molecular barcoded alpha/delta and beta/gamma adaptors was made. TCRdb ran MiXCR on the reads and lists one entry per CDR3 protein. The table shows around 41,000 distinct CDR3 sequences, with around 11% occurring only once. This chain uses TRBV28 with TRBJ1-1, with 7 bases identical to TRBD1. The clonotype originates from a donor at least 40 years old with multiple myeloma. The material sequenced was a population of CD138-negative cells sorted from bone marrow. CDR3 sequence (DNA): TGTGCCAGCAGGACTACCGGGACAGTGAACACTGAAGCTTTCTTT. Translated: CASRTTGTVNTEAFF.